This entry is about one TCR beta chain. The antigen is not known. Regarding treatment: around 19 received Ad26.COV2.S at low or high dose, single or two shots; roughly five received placebo; per-sample allocation not given. Sampling occurred on day 63 after the first vaccine or placebo injection. TCRdb keeps only in-frame clones here, not all; method: immunoSEQ multiplex PCR. This sample yields about 480,000 clones, of which 87% are seen a single time; about 13% belongs to the top ten. The data stem from a study of Ad26.COV2.S vaccination and SARS-CoV-2 variants. Study results and limitations: Vaccinees showed greater spike-specific TCR breadth than placebo recipients. Reportedly, spike-specific CD8+ and CD4+ T cell responses achieved substantial breadth once vaccination had taken place. People who got the vaccine or the placebo had similar non-spike TCR breadth. Total T cell responses, in the TCR breadth and depth analyses, may have been underestimated.

The CDR3 spans 16 residues. V dropped 3 bases and J dropped 6; count of bases not matched to a gene: 4. The germline gives CDR1 SGHRS, CDR2 YFSETQ. The sequence was collected from a person aged 18-60 years who received the Ad26.COV2.S COVID-19 vaccine or a placebo. The specimen comprised peripheral blood, sampled in a trial of Ad26.COV2.S vaccine versus placebo. The rearrangement joins TRBV5-1 to TRBJ2-1; 15 positions agree with TRBD2. In DNA form, the CDR3 reads TGCGCCAGCAGCTATAGGACTAGCGGGAGGGTCAATGAGCAGTTCTTC. Translating gives CASSYRTSGRVNEQFF. Supplemented by reference TRBV5-1 and TRBJ2-1, the full variable domain reads KAGVTQTPRYLIKTRGQQVTLSCSPISGHRSVSWYQQTPGQGLQFLFEYFSETQRNKGNFPGRFSGRQFSNSRSEMNVSTLELGDSALYLCASSYRTSGRVNEQFFGPGTRLTVL.